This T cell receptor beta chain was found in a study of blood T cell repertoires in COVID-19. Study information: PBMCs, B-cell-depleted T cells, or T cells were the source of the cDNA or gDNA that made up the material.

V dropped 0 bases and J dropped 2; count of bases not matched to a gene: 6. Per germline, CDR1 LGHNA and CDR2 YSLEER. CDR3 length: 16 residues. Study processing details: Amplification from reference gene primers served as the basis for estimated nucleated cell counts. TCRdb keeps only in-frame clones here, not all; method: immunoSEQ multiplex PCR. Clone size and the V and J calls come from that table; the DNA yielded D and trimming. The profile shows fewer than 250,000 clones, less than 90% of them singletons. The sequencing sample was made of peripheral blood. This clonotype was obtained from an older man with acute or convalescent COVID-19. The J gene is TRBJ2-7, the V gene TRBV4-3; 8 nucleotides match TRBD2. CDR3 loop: CASSQDFSAGAYEQYF. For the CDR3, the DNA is TGCGCCAGCAGCCAAGATTTCTCAGCGGGAGCCTACGAGCAGTACTTC.